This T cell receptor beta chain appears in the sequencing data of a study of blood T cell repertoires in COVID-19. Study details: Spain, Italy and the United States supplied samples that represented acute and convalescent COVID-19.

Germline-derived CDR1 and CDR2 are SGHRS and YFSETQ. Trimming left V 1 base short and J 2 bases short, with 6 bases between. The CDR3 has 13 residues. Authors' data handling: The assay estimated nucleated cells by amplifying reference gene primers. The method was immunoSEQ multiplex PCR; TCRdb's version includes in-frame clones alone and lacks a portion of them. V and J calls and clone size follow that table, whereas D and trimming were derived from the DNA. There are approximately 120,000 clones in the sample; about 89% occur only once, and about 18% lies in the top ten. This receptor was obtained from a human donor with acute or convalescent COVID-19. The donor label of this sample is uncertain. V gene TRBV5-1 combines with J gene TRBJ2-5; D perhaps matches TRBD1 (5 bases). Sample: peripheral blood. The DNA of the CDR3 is TGCGCCAGCAGCTTGAGACAGCAAGAGACCCAGTACTTC. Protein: CASSLRQQETQYF.